The 9 T cell receptor beta chains listed next were all sequenced from one sample in a study of response to subunit inactivated influenza vaccine. A single record per CDR3 protein comes from TCRdb applying MiXCR to the RT-PCR reads. The sample holds around 200,000 distinct CDR3 sequences, around 8.8% seen once. The starting material was non-naive T cells sorted from PBMCs, obtained on the day of vaccination. The receptors stem from a man aged 45-65 years who received an inactivated influenza vaccine.

This chain connects TRBV11-2 to TRBJ2-1; no definite D call. Trimming stripped 1 base from V and 5 bases from J, with 9 bases between. CDR1 is SGHAT and CDR2 is FQNNGV in the germline V gene. This CDR3 is 14 amino acids long. CDR3 in DNA: TGTGCCAGCAGCTTAGGAGCAGAAAACAATGAGCAGTTCTTC. Translated: CASSLGAENNEQFF.

This clonotype occurred a few times. The V call is TRBV30, the J call TRBJ2-3; 9 positions match TRBD1. The V gene end was trimmed by 3 bases and the J gene end by 14 bases; junction bases not matched to a gene: 15. CDR1 and CDR2 from the germline V gene are GTSNPN and SVGIG (reference sequence). This CDR3 has 14 amino acids. Here the CDR3 DNA reads TGTGCCTGGAGGGCGGGACAGGGTTCCCCGCGCGTGTATTTT. As protein: CAWRAGQGSPRVYF.

This clonotype has a handful of counts. V and J are TRBV9 and TRBJ2-7; possible D gene TRBD2, 6 bases. The CDR3 loop spans 15 amino acids. Germline V lookup: CDR1 SGDLS, CDR2 YYNGEE. V lost 0 bases and J lost 7, with 17 bases in between. This CDR3 is CASSVDGLSLREQYF. DNA of the CDR3: TGTGCCAGCAGCGTAGATGGACTATCCCTGAGGGAGCAGTACTTC.

In this sample, this clonotype turned up a few times. The rearrangement links TRBV5-1 to TRBJ2-7; D may be TRBD2 (5 bases). Germline V gene sequence: CDR1 SGHRS, CDR2 YFSETQ. The ends were cut back, 0 bases at V and 1 base at J, with 11 bases in the middle. This CDR3 region has 15 residues. The CDR3 bases are TGCGCCAGCAGCTTGGGGGAGTCCGTTTCCTACGAGCAGTACTTC. Its protein product is CASSLGESVSYEQYF.

This clonotype has more than one count but fewer than ten. J is TRBJ2-2 and V is TRBV29-1; D gene uncertain. This CDR3 spans 14 amino acids. Germline V gene sequence: CDR1 SQVTM, CDR2 ANQGSEA. Deletions cut 6 bases from V and 1 base from J, with 12 bases between. The CDR3 is CSVRVNRNTGELFF. In DNA form, the CDR3 reads TGCAGCGTGAGAGTTAACAGGAACACCGGGGAGCTGTTTTTT.

This clonotype has ten or more counts. In DNA, the CDR3 is TGTGCCAGCAGTTACTCCCGGTCCACCGGGGAGCTGTTTTTT. Protein product: CASSYSRSTGELFF. The chain recombines TRBV6-5 with TRBJ2-2; D is uncertain. This CDR3 region has 14 residues. Germline CDR1 and CDR2: MNHEY and SVGAGI. Deletions cut 0 bases from V and 4 bases from J, with 6 bases between.

This clonotype was detected ten times or more. J is TRBJ2-3 and V is TRBV5-1; TRBD1 aligns across 7 bases. V shed 4 bases and J 2 bases; nucleotides not matched to a gene: 4. This CDR3 has 14 amino acids. CDR1 and CDR2 from the germline V gene are SGHRS and YFSETQ. CDR3 loop: CASSRGQDTDTQYF. As DNA, the CDR3 is TGCGCCAGCAGCCGAGGACAGGACACAGATACGCAGTATTTT. The variable domain in full, with the rest retrieved from reference TRBV5-1 and TRBJ2-3, is KAGVTQTPRYLIKTRGQQVTLSCSPISGHRSVSWYQQTPGQGLQFLFEYFSETQRNKGNFPGRFSGRQFSNSRSEMNVSTLELGDSALYLCASSRGQDTDTQYFGPGTRLTVL.

In this sample, this clonotype turned up many times. The chain links TRBV27 to TRBJ2-2; a weak D match, TRBD1 (6 bases). Germline assignment: CDR1 MNHEY and CDR2 SMNVEV (reference sequence). Trimming took 7 bases from V and 3 from J, leaving 15 bases between them. This CDR3 region has 15 residues. Here the CDR3 reads CASKGSTGDTGELFF. CDR3 bases: TGTGCCAGCAAGGGGTCGACAGGAGACACCGGGGAGCTGTTTTTT.

V usage is TRBV20-1 and J usage is TRBJ1-1; D gene ambiguous. The V gene lost 4 bases and the J gene lost 2 bases, with 11 bases spanning the gap. This CDR3 is built from 13 residues. Germline CDR1 is DFQATT and CDR2 is SNEGSKA (reference sequence). As DNA, the CDR3 is TGCAGTGCTATAAGCCCCGAAAACACTGAAGCTTTCTTT. It is translated as CSAISPENTEAFF.